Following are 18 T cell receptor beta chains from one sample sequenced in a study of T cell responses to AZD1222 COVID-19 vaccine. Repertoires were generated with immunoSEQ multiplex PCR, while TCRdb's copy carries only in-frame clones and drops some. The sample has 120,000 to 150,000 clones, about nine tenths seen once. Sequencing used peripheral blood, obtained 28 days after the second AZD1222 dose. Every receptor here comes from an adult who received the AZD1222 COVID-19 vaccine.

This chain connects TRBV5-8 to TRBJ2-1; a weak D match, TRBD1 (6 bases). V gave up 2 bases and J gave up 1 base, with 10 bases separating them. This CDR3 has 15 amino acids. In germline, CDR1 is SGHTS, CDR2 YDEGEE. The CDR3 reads CASSLQGRSYNEQFF. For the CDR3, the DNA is TGTGCCAGCAGCTTACAGGGTAGGTCCTACAATGAGCAGTTCTTC.

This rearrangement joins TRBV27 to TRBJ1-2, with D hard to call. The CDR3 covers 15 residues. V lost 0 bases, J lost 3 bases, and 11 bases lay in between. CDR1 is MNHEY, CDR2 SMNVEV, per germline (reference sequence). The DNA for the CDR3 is TGTGCCAGCAGTTTATCCCTTAATTCGTACTATGGCTACACCTTC. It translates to CASSLSLNSYYGYTF.

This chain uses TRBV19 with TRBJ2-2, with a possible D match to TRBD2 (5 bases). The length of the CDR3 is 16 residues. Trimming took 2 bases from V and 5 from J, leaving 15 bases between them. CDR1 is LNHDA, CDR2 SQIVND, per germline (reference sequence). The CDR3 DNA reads TGTGCCAGTAGTATACTCGGACTTTCGGGGACCGGGGAGCTGTTTTTT. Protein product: CASSILGLSGTGELFF.

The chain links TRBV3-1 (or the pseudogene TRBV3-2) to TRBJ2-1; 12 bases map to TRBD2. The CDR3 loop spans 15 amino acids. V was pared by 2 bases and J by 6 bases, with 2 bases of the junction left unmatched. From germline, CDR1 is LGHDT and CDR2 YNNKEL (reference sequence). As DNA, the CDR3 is TGTGCCAGCAGCCAAACTAGCGGGAGGTTCAATGAGCAGTTCTTC. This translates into CASSQTSGRFNEQFF.

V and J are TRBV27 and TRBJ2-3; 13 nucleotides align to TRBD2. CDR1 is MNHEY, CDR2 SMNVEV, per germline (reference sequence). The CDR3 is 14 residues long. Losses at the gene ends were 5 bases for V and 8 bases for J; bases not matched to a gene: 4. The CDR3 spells CASSPLAGGFTQYF. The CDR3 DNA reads TGTGCCAGCAGTCCACTAGCGGGAGGGTTTACGCAGTATTTT.

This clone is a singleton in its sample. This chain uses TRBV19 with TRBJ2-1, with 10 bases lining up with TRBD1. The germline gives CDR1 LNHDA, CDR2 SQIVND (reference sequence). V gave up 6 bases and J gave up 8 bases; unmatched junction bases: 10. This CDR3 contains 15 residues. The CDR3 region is CASRRGTGDGYEQFF. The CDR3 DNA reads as TGTGCCAGTAGACGGGGGACAGGGGATGGGTATGAGCAGTTCTTC. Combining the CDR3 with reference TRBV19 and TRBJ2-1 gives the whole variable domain DGGITQSPKYLFRKEGQNVTLSCEQNLNHDAMYWYRQDPGQGLRLIYYSQIVNDFQKGDIAEGYSVSREKKESFPLTVTSAQKNPTAFYLCASRRGTGDGYEQFFGPGTRLTVL.

The CDR3 is CAWSSVSSYNSPLHF. The CDR3, as DNA: TGTGCCTGGAGTTCCGTGAGTTCCTATAATTCACCCCTCCACTTT. The V gene is TRBV30, the J gene TRBJ1-6; D is unresolved. Germline assignment: CDR1 GTSNPN and CDR2 SVGIG (reference sequence). V lost 2 bases, J lost 1 base, and 9 bases lay in between. The CDR3 length is 15 residues.

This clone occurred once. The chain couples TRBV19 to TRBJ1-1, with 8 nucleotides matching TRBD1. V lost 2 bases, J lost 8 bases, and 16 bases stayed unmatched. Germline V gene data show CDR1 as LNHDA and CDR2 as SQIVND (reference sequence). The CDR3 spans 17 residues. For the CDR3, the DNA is TGTGCCAGTAGTATACTGTGTAGGGCAGGGGGCATGTGGGAAGCTTTCTTT. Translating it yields CASSILCRAGGMWEAFF.

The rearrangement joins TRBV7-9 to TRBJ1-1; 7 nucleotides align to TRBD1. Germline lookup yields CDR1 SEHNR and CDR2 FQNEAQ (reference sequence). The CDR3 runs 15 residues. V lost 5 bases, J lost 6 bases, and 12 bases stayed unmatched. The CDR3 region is CASSPESTGTAEAFF. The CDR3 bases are TGTGCCAGCAGCCCAGAATCGACAGGGACGGCTGAAGCTTTCTTT.

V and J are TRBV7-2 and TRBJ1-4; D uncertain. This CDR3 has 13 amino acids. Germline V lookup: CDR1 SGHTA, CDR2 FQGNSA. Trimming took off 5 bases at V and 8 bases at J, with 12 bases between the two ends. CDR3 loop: CASSPAFREKLFF. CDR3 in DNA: TGTGCCAGCAGCCCCGCCTTCCGGGAAAAACTGTTTTTT.

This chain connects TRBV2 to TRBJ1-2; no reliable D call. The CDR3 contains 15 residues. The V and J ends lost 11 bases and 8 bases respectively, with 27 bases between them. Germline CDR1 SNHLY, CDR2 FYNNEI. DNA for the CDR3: TGTGCCGGCCATTACGACCTTACAGCGGGGAAAGGCTACACCTTC. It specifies CAGHYDLTAGKGYTF.

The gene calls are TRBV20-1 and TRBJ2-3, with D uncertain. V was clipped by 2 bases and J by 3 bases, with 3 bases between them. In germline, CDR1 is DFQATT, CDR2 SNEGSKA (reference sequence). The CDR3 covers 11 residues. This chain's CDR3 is CSARWTDTQYF. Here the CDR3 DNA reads TGCAGTGCTAGATGGACAGATACGCAGTATTTT.

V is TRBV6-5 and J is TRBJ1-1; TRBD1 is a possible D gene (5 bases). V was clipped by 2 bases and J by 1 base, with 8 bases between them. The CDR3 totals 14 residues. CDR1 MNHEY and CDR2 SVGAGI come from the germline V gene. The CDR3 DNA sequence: TGTGCCAGCAGTTACGCCGGGACGAACACTGAAGCTTTCTTT. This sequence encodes CASSYAGTNTEAFF.

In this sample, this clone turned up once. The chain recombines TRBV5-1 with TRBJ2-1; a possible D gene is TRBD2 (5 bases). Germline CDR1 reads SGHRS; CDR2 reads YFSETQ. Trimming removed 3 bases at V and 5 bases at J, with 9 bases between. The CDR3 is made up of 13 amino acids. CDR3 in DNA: TGCGCCAGCAGCTCGGGGATGGACAATGAGCAGTTCTTC. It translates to CASSSGMDNEQFF.

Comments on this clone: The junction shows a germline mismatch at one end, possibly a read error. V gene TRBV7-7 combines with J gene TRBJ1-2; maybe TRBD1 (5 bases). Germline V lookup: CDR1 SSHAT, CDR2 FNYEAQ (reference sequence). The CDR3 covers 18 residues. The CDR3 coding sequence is TGTGCTAGCAGCTTAGCCCCCGGGGACGGAGAACTAAACTATGGCTACACCTTC. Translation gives CASSLAPGDGELNYGYTF. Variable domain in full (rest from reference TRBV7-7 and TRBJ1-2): GAGVSQSPRYKVTKRGQDVTLRCDPISSHATLYWYQQALGQGPEFLTYFNYEAQPDKSGLPSDRFSAERPEGSISTLTIQRTEQRDSAMYRCASSLAPGDGELNYGYTFGSGTRLTVV.

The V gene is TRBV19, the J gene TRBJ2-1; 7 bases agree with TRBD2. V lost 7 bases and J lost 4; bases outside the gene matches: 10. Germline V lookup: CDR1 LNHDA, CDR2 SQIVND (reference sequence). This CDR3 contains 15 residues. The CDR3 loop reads CASMGGVGLYNEQFF. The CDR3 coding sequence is TGTGCCAGTATGGGGGGGGTAGGCCTTTACAATGAGCAGTTCTTC.

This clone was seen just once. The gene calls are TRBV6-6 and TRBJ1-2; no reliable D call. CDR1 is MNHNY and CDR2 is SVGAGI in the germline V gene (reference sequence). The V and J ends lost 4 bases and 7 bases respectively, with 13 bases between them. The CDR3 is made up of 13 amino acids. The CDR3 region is CASSLINRSGYTF. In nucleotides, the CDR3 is TGTGCCAGCAGTTTAATTAACCGATCTGGCTACACCTTC.

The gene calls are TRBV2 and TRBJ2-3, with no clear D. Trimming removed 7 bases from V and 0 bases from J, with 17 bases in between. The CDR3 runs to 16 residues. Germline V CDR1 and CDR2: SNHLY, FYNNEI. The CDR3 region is CASIRDKLASTDTQYF. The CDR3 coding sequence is TGTGCCAGCATCCGAGATAAGTTGGCTAGCACAGATACGCAGTATTTT.